Listed here are 9 T cell receptor beta chains from one sample, sequenced in a study of T-cell reconstitution after alpha-beta-depleted transplantation in children listed by TCRdb under 2016. Library construction relied on PCR. For sequencing, an Illumina HiSeq 2500 was employed. To normalize quantification of the TCRbeta repertoire, the TCR libraries were built with molecular barcoding that relied on unique molecular identifiers. TCRdb passed the public sequencing reads through fastp at Q25 and MiXCR, retaining productive beta sequences. For every CDR3 protein sequence, its rows merge into one entry that carries the most common genes and DNA. The sample has about 460,000 distinct CDR3 sequences on record, around 10% of them singletons. The top ten clonotypes cover 12% to 15% of the sample. Per the publication, the treatment or condition label means: allogeneic hematopoietic cell transplantation with graft depleted of TCRalphabeta T cells and CD19 B cells.

This sample comprised PBMCs, mostly from graft donor cells, obtained 180 days after TCRalphabeta/CD19-depleted stem cell transplant. The receptor source for this set is a female patient aged 2-10 years who had a stem cell transplant for aplastic anemia, so the T cells may come from the graft donor.

This chain uses TRBV28 with TRBJ2-3; possible D gene TRBD2, 7 bases. Per germline, CDR1 MDHEN and CDR2 SYDVKM. Trimming removed 3 bases at V and 5 bases at J, with 18 bases between. The CDR3 is 16 amino acids. The chain's CDR3 is CASSFNEREGGDTQYF. Here the CDR3 DNA reads TGTGCCAGCAGTTTTAATGAGCGGGAAGGGGGAGATACGCAGTATTTT.

The gene calls are TRBV27 and TRBJ2-1; 7 positions agree with TRBD2. Germline loops: CDR1 MNHEY, CDR2 SMNVEV (reference sequence). The CDR3 extends over 16 amino acids. Trimming removed 5 bases from V and 8 bases from J; junction bases left unmatched: 15. The CDR3 region has the DNA TGTGCCAGCAGTCATACTATGGTGGGAGGGGTGGATGAGCAGTTCTTC. Translation: CASSHTMVGGVDEQFF.

V usage is TRBV12-3 or TRBV12-4 and J usage is TRBJ2-1, with 9 bases fitting TRBD2. The V segment lost 2 bases and the J segment 7 bases; nucleotides outside the gene matches: 6. The CDR3 is 15 residues long. The CDR3 DNA is TGTGCCAGCAGTTTAAGGCGGGAGGGTGAGAATGAGCAGTTCTTC. It translates to CASSLRREGENEQFF.

This clonotype was counted between two and nine times. J is TRBJ2-7 and V is TRBV9; the D is unclear. Trimming took 9 bases from V and 4 from J, leaving 11 bases between them. This CDR3 contains 11 residues. Germline CDR1 and CDR2: SGDLS and YYNGEE. CDR3 coding DNA: TGTGCCACCGCGCCCCTTTACGAGCAGTACGTC. It yields the protein CATAPLYEQYV.

This clonotype showed up just a few times. The V and J genes are TRBV29-1 and TRBJ1-2; 8 nucleotides align to TRBD1. The CDR3 sequence is 14 residues long. Per germline, CDR1 SQVTM and CDR2 ANQGSEA. Trimming took 3 bases from V and 6 from J; bases not matched to a gene: 9. Here the CDR3 DNA reads TGCAGCGTTGAGTCAGGGGGCAGGGGTGATGGCTACACCTTC. The encoded protein is CSVESGGRGDGYTF. Based on the CDR3 plus reference TRBV29-1 and TRBJ1-2, the full variable domain is SAVISQKPSRDICQRGTSLTIQCQVDSQVTMMFWYRQQPGQSLTLIATANQGSEATYESGFVIDKFPISRPNLTFSTLTVSNMSPEDSSIYLCSVESGGRGDGYTFGSGTRLTVV.

A few counts support this clonotype. This chain connects TRBV5-1 to TRBJ2-6; a weak D match, TRBD1 (6 bases). V shed 4 bases and J shed 3 bases, with 14 bases lying between them. The CDR3 contains 16 residues. The germline gives CDR1 SGHRS, CDR2 YFSETQ. In nucleotides, the CDR3 is TGCGCCAGCAGCCTGGGGGCCTACTTTGGGGCCAACGTCCTGACTTTC. Its protein product is CASSLGAYFGANVLTF.

This clonotype showed up many times. The chain has TRBV27 and TRBJ2-4, with 7 bases aligning to TRBD1. The CDR3 covers 15 residues. Germline V gene data show CDR1 as MNHEY and CDR2 as SMNVEV (reference sequence). V shed 2 bases, J shed 2 bases, and the junction held 3 bases outside the gene matches. This chain's CDR3 is CASSLQGVSKNIQYF. Here the CDR3 DNA reads TGTGCCAGCAGTTTACAGGGGGTGTCCAAAAACATTCAGTACTTC.

V usage is TRBV7-2 and J usage is TRBJ2-7; tentatively, D is TRBD1 or TRBD2 (6 bases each). This CDR3 is 16 amino acids long. Per the germline V gene, CDR1 is SGHTA and CDR2 is FQGNSA. Between the trimmed V and J ends, which lost 1 base and 7 bases, there was a span of 20 bases. The CDR3 coding sequence is TGTGCCAGCAGCTTAGTAAGTCAGGGGACTGCGAGTGAGCAGTACGTC. It specifies CASSLVSQGTASEQYV.

Ten or more counts support this clonotype. This chain connects TRBV29-1 to TRBJ2-5; the D is unclear. The CDR3 spans 13 residues. V lost 4 bases to trimming and J lost 1 base, with 10 bases between them. CDR1 SQVTM and CDR2 ANQGSEA come from the germline V gene. The CDR3 here is CSVGRIVQETQYF. The CDR3 nucleotides read TGCAGCGTTGGCCGGATAGTCCAAGAGACCCAGTACTTC.